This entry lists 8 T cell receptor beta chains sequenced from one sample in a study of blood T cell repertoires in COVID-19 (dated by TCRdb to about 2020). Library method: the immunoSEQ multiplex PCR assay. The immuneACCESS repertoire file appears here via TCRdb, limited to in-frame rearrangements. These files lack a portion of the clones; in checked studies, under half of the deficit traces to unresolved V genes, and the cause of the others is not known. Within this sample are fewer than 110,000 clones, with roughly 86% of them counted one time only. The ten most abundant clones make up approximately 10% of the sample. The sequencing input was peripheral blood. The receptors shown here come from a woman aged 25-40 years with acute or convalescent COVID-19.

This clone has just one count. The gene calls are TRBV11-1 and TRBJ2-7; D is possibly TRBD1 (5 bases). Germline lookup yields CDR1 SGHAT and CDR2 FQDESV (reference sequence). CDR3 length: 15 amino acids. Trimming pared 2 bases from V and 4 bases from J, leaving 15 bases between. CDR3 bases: TGTGCCAGCAGCTTATCTCAGGGTTCTACTTACGAGCAGTACTTC. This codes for CASSLSQGSTYEQYF.

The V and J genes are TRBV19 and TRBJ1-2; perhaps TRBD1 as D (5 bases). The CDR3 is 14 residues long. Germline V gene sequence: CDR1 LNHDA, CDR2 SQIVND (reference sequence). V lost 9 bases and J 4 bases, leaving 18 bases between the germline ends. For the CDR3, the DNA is TGTGCCAGCAGAAGAGAGGGGACTCTCTATGGCTACACCTTC. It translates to CASRREGTLYGYTF.

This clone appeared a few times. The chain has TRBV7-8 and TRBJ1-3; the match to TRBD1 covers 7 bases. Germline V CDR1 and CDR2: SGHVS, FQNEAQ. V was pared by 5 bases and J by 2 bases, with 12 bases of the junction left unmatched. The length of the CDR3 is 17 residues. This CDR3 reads CASSLSQGVITGNTIYF. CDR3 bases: TGTGCCAGCAGCCTATCTCAGGGGGTTATTACTGGAAACACCATATATTTT.

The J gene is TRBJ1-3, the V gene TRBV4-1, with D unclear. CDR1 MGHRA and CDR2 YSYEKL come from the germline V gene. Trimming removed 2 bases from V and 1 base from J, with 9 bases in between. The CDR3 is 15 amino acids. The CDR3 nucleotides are TGCGCCAGCAGCCAAATACGGGGATCTGGAAACACCATATATTTT. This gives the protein CASSQIRGSGNTIYF.

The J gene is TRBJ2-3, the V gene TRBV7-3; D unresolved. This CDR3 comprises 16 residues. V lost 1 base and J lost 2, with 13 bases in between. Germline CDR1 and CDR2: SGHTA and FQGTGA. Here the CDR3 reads CASSLRAGWATDTQYF. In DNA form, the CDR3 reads TGTGCCAGCAGCTTAAGGGCAGGATGGGCCACAGATACGCAGTATTTT.

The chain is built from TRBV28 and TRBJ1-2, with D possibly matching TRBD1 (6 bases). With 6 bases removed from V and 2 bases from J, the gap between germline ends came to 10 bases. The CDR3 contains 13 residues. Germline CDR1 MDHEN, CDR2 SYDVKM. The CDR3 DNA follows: TGTGCCAGCAGCTTTGACAGGAACTATGGCTACACCTTC. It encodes CASSFDRNYGYTF.

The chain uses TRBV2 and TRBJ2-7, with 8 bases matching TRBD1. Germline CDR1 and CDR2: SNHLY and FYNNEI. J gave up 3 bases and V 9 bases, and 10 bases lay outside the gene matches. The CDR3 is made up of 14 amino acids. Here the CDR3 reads CASSGDRFHYEQYF. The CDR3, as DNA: TGTGCCAGTTCCGGGGACAGGTTTCACTACGAGCAGTACTTC.

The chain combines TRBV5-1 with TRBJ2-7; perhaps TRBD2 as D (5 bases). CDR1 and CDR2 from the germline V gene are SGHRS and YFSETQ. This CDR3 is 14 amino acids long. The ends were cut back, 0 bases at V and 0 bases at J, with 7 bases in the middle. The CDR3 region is CASSLGGSSYEQYF. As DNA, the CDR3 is TGCGCCAGCAGCTTGGGCGGGTCCTCCTACGAGCAGTACTTC.